The TCR beta chain described here comes from a study of blood T cell repertoires in COVID-19. Study information: Italy, Spain and the United States were the sources of the convalescent and acute COVID-19 samples.

The germline CDR1 and CDR2 sequences are MNHEY and SVGAGI. Deletions cut 8 bases from V and 0 bases from J, with 13 bases between. The CDR3 extends over 15 amino acids. Assay used: immunoSEQ multiplex PCR; TCRdb lists only in-frame clones, some missing. The sample has about 190,000 clones, nearly 90% seen once; the top ten hold less than 0.7%. The sequenced material came from peripheral blood. The TCR originated in a man in his fifties or sixties with acute or convalescent COVID-19. This chain connects TRBV6-5 to TRBJ1-4, with D hard to call. The CDR3 DNA sequence: TGTGCCAGCCTCGGCGGAATTGCAACTAATGAAAAACTGTTTTTT. It codes for CASLGGIATNEKLFF.